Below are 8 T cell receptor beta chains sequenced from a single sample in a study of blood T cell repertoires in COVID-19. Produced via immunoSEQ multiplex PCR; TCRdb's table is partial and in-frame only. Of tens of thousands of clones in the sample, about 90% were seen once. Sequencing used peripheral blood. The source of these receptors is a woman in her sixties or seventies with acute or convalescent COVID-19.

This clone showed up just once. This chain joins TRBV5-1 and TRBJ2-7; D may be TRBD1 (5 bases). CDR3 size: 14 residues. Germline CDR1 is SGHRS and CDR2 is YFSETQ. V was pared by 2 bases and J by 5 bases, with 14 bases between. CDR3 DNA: TGCGCCAGCAGCTTTCTTCAGGGTATCAACGAGCAGTACTTC. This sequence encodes CASSFLQGINEQYF.

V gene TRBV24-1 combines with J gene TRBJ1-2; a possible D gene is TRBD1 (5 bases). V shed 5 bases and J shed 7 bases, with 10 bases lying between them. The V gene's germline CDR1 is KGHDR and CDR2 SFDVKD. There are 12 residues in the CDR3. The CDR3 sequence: CATSAGGGGYTF. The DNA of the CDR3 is TGTGCCACCAGTGCGGGGGGAGGTGGCTACACCTTC.

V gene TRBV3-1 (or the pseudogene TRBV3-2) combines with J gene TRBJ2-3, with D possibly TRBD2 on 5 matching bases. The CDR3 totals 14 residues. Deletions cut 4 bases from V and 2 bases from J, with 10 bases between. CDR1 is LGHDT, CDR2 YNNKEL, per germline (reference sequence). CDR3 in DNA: TGTGCCAGCAGCCTACGGGGTTCCACAGATACGCAGTATTTT. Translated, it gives CASSLRGSTDTQYF.

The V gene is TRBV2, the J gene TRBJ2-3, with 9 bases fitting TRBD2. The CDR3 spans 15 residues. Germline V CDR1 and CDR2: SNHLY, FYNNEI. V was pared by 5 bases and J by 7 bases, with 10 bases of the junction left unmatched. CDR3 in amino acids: CASSFSGSEGNTQYF. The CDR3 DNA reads TGTGCCAGCAGTTTTAGCGGGAGTGAAGGAAATACGCAGTATTTT.

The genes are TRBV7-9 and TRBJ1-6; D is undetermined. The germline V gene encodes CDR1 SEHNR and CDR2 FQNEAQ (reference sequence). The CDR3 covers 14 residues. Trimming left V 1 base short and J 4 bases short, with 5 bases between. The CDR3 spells CASSLGGYNSPLHF. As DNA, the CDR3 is TGTGCCAGCAGCTTAGGAGGGTATAATTCACCCCTCCACTTT.

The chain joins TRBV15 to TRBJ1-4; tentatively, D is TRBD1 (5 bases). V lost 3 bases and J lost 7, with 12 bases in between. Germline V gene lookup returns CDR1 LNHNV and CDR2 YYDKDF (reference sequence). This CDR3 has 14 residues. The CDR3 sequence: CATSSGGFGEKLFF. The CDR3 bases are TGTGCCACCAGCAGTGGGGGGTTCGGTGAAAAACTGTTTTTT.

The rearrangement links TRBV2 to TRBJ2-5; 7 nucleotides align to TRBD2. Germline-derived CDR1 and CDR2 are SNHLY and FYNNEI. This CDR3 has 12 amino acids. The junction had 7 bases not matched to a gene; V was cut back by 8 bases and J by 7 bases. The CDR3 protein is CASFGTGGTQYF. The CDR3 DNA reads TGTGCCAGCTTTGGGACGGGAGGGACCCAGTACTTC. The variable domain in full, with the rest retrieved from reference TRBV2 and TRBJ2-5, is EPEVTQTPSHQVTQMGQEVILRCVPISNHLYFYWYRQILGQKVEFLVSFYNNEISEKSEIFDDQFSVERPDGSNFTLKIRSTKLEDSAMYFCASFGTGGTQYFGPGTRLLVL.

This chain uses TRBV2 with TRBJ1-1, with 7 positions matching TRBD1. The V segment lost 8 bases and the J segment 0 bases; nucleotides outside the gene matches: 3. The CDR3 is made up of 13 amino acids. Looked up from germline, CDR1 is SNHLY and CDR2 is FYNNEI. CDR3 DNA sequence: TGTGCCAGCGGGGGACAGCTGAACACTGAAGCTTTCTTT. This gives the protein CASGGQLNTEAFF.